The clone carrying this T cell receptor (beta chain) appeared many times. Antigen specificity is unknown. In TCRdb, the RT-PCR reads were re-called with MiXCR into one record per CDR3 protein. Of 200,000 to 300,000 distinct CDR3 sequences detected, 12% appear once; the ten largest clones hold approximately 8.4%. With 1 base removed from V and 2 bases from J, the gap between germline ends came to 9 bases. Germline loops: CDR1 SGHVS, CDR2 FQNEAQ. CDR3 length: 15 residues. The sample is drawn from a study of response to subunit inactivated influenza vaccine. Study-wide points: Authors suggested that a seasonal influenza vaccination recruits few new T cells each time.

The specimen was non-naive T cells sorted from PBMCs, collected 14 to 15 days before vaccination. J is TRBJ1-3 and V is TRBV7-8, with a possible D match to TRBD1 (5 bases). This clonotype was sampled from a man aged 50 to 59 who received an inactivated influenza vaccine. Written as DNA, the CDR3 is TGTGCCAGCAGCTTAGAGCTAGGGGCTGGAAACACCATATATTTT. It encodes CASSLELGAGNTIYF.